The 30 T cell receptor beta chains given below trace back to one sample, sequenced in a study of blood T cell dynamics during melanoma immunotherapy. TCRdb keeps only in-frame clones here, not all; method: immunoSEQ multiplex PCR. The sample has about 8,500 clones, 70% to 85% seen once; the top ten hold around 1%. The time point: pre-treatment baseline. Here the sequenced sample was blood, taken from a patient treated with checkpoint blockade. The receptor set was obtained from a human donor with melanoma.

This rearrangement joins TRBV19 to TRBJ1-3; D unclear. Trimming pared 10 bases from V and 0 bases from J, leaving 10 bases between. Germline V CDR1 and CDR2: LNHDA, SQIVND (reference sequence). The length of the CDR3 is 13 residues. DNA for the CDR3: TGTGCCACCACCGGGAACTCTGGAAACACCATATATTTT. Residues: CATTGNSGNTIYF.

This chain joins TRBV18 and TRBJ1-1; 10 bases agree with TRBD1. V shed 3 bases, J shed 4 bases, and the junction held 5 bases outside the gene matches. Germline V gene sequence: CDR1 KGHSH, CDR2 LQKENI. This CDR3 contains 15 residues. CDR3 in DNA: TGTGCCAGCTCACCTAAGGGACAGGGGACCACTGAAGCTTTCTTT. Amino acids: CASSPKGQGTTEAFF.

The chain carries TRBV18 and TRBJ2-5, with D uncertain. The V gene's germline CDR1 is KGHSH and CDR2 LQKENI. V was cut by 5 bases and J by 1 base, with 8 bases left in between. This CDR3 comprises 13 residues. CDR3 region: CASSSYLQETQYF. DNA of the CDR3: TGTGCCAGCTCATCGTACCTCCAAGAGACCCAGTACTTC.

The genes are TRBV14 and TRBJ1-6; perhaps TRBD1 as D (6 bases). This CDR3 has 14 residues. The V and J ends lost 5 bases and 10 bases respectively, with 15 bases between them. Germline loops: CDR1 SGHDN, CDR2 FVKESK. The CDR3 nucleotides are TGTGCCAGCAGCGGGGACACCCAGAGCTCACCCCTCCACTTT. Protein: CASSGDTQSSPLHF.

The V and J genes are TRBV5-1 and TRBJ1-4; no reliable D call. CDR3 length equals 13 residues. The germline V gene has CDR1 SGHRS and CDR2 YFSETQ. V dropped 0 bases and J dropped 6 bases, with 6 bases sitting between them. The CDR3 nucleotides read TGCGCCAGCAGCTTGGATCAGGATGAAAAACTGTTTTTT. Translating it yields CASSLDQDEKLFF.

The CDR3 region has the DNA TGTGCCAGCAGCTTAAACGGCCGTCGCCCCGAGCAGTACTTC. Protein product: CASSLNGRRPEQYF. The chain carries TRBV11-3 and TRBJ2-7; D is unresolved. V gave up 2 bases and J gave up 6 bases, with 14 bases separating them. CDR3 length: 14 amino acids. Per the germline V gene, CDR1 is SGHNT and CDR2 is YENEEA. Filled out from reference TRBV11-3 and TRBJ2-7, the complete variable domain reads EAGVVQSPRYKIIEKKQPVAFWCNPISGHNTLYWYLQNLGQGPELLIRYENEEAVDDSQLPKDRFSAERLKGVDSTLKIQPAELGDSAVYLCASSLNGRRPEQYFGPGTRLTVT.

This chain joins TRBV27 and TRBJ2-3, with 10 nucleotides matching TRBD1. V was pared by 3 bases and J by 3 bases, with 6 bases of the junction left unmatched. This CDR3 has 16 amino acids. The germline V gene encodes CDR1 MNHEY and CDR2 SMNVEV (reference sequence). The CDR3 loop reads CASSLEGQGPTDTQYF. Here the CDR3 DNA reads TGTGCCAGCAGTTTGGAGGGACAGGGGCCGACAGATACGCAGTATTTT.

This chain connects TRBV4-2 to TRBJ1-4, with a possible D match to TRBD1 (5 bases). Looked up from germline, CDR1 is LGHNA and CDR2 is YNFKEQ. The CDR3 extends over 14 amino acids. V lost 7 bases and J 5 bases, leaving 14 bases between the germline ends. This CDR3 reads CASNSGTENEKLFF. CDR3 DNA sequence: TGTGCCAGCAACTCGGGGACCGAAAATGAAAAACTGTTTTTT.

V is TRBV18 and J is TRBJ1-2; D call uncertain. Germline CDR1 reads KGHSH; CDR2 reads LQKENI. Deletions cut 0 bases from V and 8 bases from J, with 16 bases between. The CDR3 extends over 15 amino acids. CDR3 protein: CASSPPGGPSMGYTF. The CDR3 DNA sequence: TGTGCCAGCTCACCACCCGGAGGCCCTAGTATGGGCTACACCTTC. Full variable domain (rest looked up from reference TRBV18 and TRBJ1-2): NAGVMQNPRHLVRRRGQEARLRCSPMKGHSHVYWYRQLPEEGLKFMVYLQKENIIDESGMPKERFSAEFPKEGPSILRIQQVVRGDSAAYFCASSPPGGPSMGYTFGSGTRLTVV.

The genes are TRBV27 and TRBJ1-2, with TRBD1 as a possible D gene (5 bases). The ends were cut back, 8 bases at V and 3 bases at J, with 16 bases in the middle. Per germline, CDR1 MNHEY and CDR2 SMNVEV (reference sequence). The length of the CDR3 is 14 residues. The CDR3 DNA is TGTGCCAGCCAAGCCGGGGGAGGGGACTATGGCTACACCTTC. Its protein is CASQAGGGDYGYTF.

The genes are TRBV10-3 and TRBJ2-1; 8 nucleotides match TRBD2. Looked up from germline, CDR1 is ENHRY and CDR2 is SYGVKD. After removal of 4 bases from V and 6 bases from J, the junction contained 8 bases not matched to a gene. This CDR3 comprises 15 residues. The CDR3 loop reads CAISAADGGANEQFF. For the CDR3, the DNA is TGTGCCATCAGTGCGGCGGACGGGGGGGCCAATGAGCAGTTCTTC.

The J gene is TRBJ2-7, the V gene TRBV5-1; D unclear. The germline V gene encodes CDR1 SGHRS and CDR2 YFSETQ. Trimming left V 4 bases short and J 2 bases short, with 16 bases between. The CDR3 totals 15 residues. The CDR3 DNA reads TGCGCCAGCAGCATCGGGCAGGTAGGCACCTACGAGCAGTACTTC. Amino acids: CASSIGQVGTYEQYF.

The chain links TRBV19 to TRBJ1-5, with D tentatively TRBD1 (6 bases). Trimming left V 1 base short and J 6 bases short, with 13 bases between. Germline loops: CDR1 LNHDA, CDR2 SQIVND (reference sequence). This CDR3 is 15 amino acids long. The DNA of the CDR3 is TGTGCCAGTAGTATAGGGGGGGCGTTTGGTCAGCCCCAGCATTTT. Its translation is CASSIGGAFGQPQHF.

This chain uses TRBV2 with TRBJ2-7; 10 nucleotides match TRBD2. V was pared by 6 bases and J by 3 bases, with 5 bases of the junction left unmatched. Looked up from germline, CDR1 is SNHLY and CDR2 is FYNNEI. This CDR3 contains 14 residues. The CDR3 DNA is TGTGCCAGCAGAGGGCTAGCGGGGGTCTACGAGCAGTACTTC. This encodes CASRGLAGVYEQYF.

This chain joins TRBV28 and TRBJ1-2; 8 bases match TRBD1. Germline assignment: CDR1 MDHEN and CDR2 SYDVKM. With 6 bases clipped from V and 6 bases from J, the junction kept 3 bases outside the gene matches. The CDR3 extends over 12 amino acids. CDR3 coding DNA: TGTGCCAGCAGATGGACAGGGAATGGCTACACCTTC. This encodes CASRWTGNGYTF.

CDR3 DNA sequence: TGCGCCAGCACATTTCAGACAGGGGTCGACGAGCAGTACTTC. Its translation is CASTFQTGVDEQYF. The chain uses TRBV5-1 and TRBJ2-7, with 8 bases identical to TRBD1. The CDR3 contains 14 residues. J gave up 5 bases and V 6 bases, and 10 bases lay outside the gene matches. CDR1 SGHRS and CDR2 YFSETQ come from the germline V gene.

V and J are TRBV29-1 and TRBJ2-7; 10 bases fit TRBD2. With 2 bases clipped from V and 4 bases from J, the junction kept 8 bases outside the gene matches. Germline V gene data show CDR1 as SQVTM and CDR2 as ANQGSEA. CDR3 length: 15 residues. CDR3 residues: CSVELAGEILYEQYF. CDR3 nucleotide sequence: TGCAGCGTTGAACTAGCGGGGGAGATTTTGTACGAGCAGTACTTC.

This clone was picked up a small number of times. This rearrangement joins TRBV9 to TRBJ2-5, with TRBD1 as a possible D gene (6 bases). The germline V and J ends were trimmed by 4 bases and 5 bases, with 15 bases remaining between them. The CDR3 is made up of 14 amino acids. CDR1 SGDLS and CDR2 YYNGEE come from the germline V gene. CDR3 nucleotide sequence: TGTGCCAGCAGCTCCCGACAGGAAGGGGAGACCCAGTACTTC. Translation gives CASSSRQEGETQYF.

The gene calls are TRBV27 and TRBJ2-7; no clear D gene. The CDR3 has 15 residues. V dropped 3 bases and J dropped 2 bases, with 14 bases sitting between them. The germline V gene has CDR1 MNHEY and CDR2 SMNVEV (reference sequence). CDR3 region: CASSFARRETYEQYF. The CDR3 coding sequence is TGTGCCAGCAGTTTTGCGAGAAGAGAAACCTACGAGCAGTACTTC.

The chain joins TRBV28 to TRBJ2-7, with 11 positions matching TRBD2. The junction had 10 bases not matched to a gene; V was cut back by 5 bases and J by 4 bases. This CDR3 spans 16 amino acids. Germline V gene sequence: CDR1 MDHEN, CDR2 SYDVKM. CDR3 bases: TGTGCCAGCAGTCCCTCGTCGACTAGCGGGACGTACGAGCAGTACTTC. It specifies CASSPSSTSGTYEQYF.

The V gene is TRBV5-1, the J gene TRBJ1-1; D is possibly TRBD1 (5 bases). Germline V lookup: CDR1 SGHRS, CDR2 YFSETQ. V shed 2 bases and J shed 0 bases, with 11 bases lying between them. The CDR3 consists of 15 residues. CDR3 region: CASSFGGKVNTEAFF. Written as DNA, the CDR3 is TGCGCCAGCAGCTTTGGGGGAAAGGTGAACACTGAAGCTTTCTTT. The full variable domain, its missing parts supplied by reference TRBV5-1 and TRBJ1-1, is KAGVTQTPRYLIKTRGQQVTLSCSPISGHRSVSWYQQTPGQGLQFLFEYFSETQRNKGNFPGRFSGRQFSNSRSEMNVSTLELGDSALYLCASSFGGKVNTEAFFGQGTRLTVV.

V and J are TRBV28 and TRBJ1-6, with unresolved D. Germline V gene lookup returns CDR1 MDHEN and CDR2 SYDVKM. CDR3 length: 17 residues. V was clipped by 5 bases and J by 3 bases, with 17 bases between them. The CDR3 reads CASSTPTSTGYNSPLHF. CDR3 DNA: TGTGCCAGCAGTACACCAACATCCACGGGCTATAATTCACCCCTCCACTTT.

There are a few counts of this clone. The chain joins TRBV4-2 to TRBJ1-2; D not resolved. Germline assignment: CDR1 LGHNA and CDR2 YNFKEQ. Trimming cost V 0 bases and J 4 bases, with 15 bases left between them. The CDR3 consists of 16 residues. CDR3 residues: CASSQDYRGLGYGYTF. The DNA for the CDR3 is TGTGCCAGCAGCCAAGATTACCGGGGATTGGGCTATGGCTACACCTTC.

As DNA, the CDR3 is TGTGCCAGCTCACCGGCGGCAGTCTCTGGAAACACCATATATTTT. Amino acid sequence: CASSPAAVSGNTIYF. The rearrangement links TRBV18 to TRBJ1-3; D unresolved. Trimming took 3 bases from V and 0 from J, leaving 9 bases between them. This CDR3 is built from 15 residues. Germline V gene data show CDR1 as KGHSH and CDR2 as LQKENI.

The rearrangement uses TRBV11-2 and TRBJ1-2, with 9 bases matching TRBD1. The CDR3 has 14 residues. Germline V gene data show CDR1 as SGHAT and CDR2 as FQNNGV. Unmatched junction bases numbered 9, after V lost 6 bases and J lost 7 bases. This CDR3 is CASRRTGEVFGYTF. The CDR3 DNA reads as TGTGCCAGCAGACGGACAGGGGAGGTATTTGGCTACACCTTC.

The chain combines TRBV28 with TRBJ2-5; TRBD2 matches at 11 bases. After removal of 10 bases from V and 2 bases from J, the junction contained 15 bases not matched to a gene. The CDR3 contains 17 residues. Germline V lookup: CDR1 MDHEN, CDR2 SYDVKM. CDR3 in amino acids: CATTMPPGLAEQETQYF. DNA of the CDR3: TGTGCCACCACCATGCCGCCGGGACTAGCGGAACAAGAGACCCAGTACTTC.

V gene TRBV19 combines with J gene TRBJ1-1; no clear D gene. The CDR3 is 12 amino acids. V lost 6 bases and J 0 bases, leaving 5 bases between the germline ends. Per the germline V gene, CDR1 is LNHDA and CDR2 is SQIVND (reference sequence). CDR3 in amino acids: CASRAMNTEAFF. The DNA of the CDR3 is TGTGCCAGTAGGGCCATGAACACTGAAGCTTTCTTT.

The chain employs TRBV30 and TRBJ2-7; no clear D. V was pared by 0 bases and J by 1 base, with 16 bases between. The CDR3 is made up of 16 amino acids. CDR1 and CDR2 (germline): GTSNPN, SVGIG (reference sequence). The CDR3 bases are TGTGCCTGGAGTGTGATTTCTCTAGGGTCATCCTACGAGCAGTACTTC. This gives the protein CAWSVISLGSSYEQYF.

The chain combines TRBV5-1 with TRBJ2-1; D gene ambiguous. Trimming pared 5 bases from V and 5 bases from J, leaving 14 bases between. This CDR3 has 14 residues. The germline V gene has CDR1 SGHRS and CDR2 YFSETQ. The CDR3 here is CASSLGRLDNEQFF. The CDR3, as DNA: TGCGCCAGCAGTCTCGGACGGCTAGACAATGAGCAGTTCTTC.

This chain connects TRBV4-3 to TRBJ1-1, with D tentatively TRBD1 (5 bases). The CDR3 loop spans 13 amino acids. V lost 4 bases, J lost 1 base, and 7 bases lay in between. The V gene's germline CDR1 is LGHNA and CDR2 YSLEER. The CDR3 protein is CASSRDGNTEAFF. The CDR3 nucleotides read TGCGCCAGCAGCCGGGACGGGAACACTGAAGCTTTCTTT.